These 17 T cell receptor beta chains were sequenced from one sample in a study of spatial heterogeneity in lung cancer. TCRdb re-analysed the 5' RACE reads in MiXCR, keeping a single row per CDR3 protein. The table records around 2,800 distinct CDR3 sequences, 9.5% to 14% of them present only once. Overall study findings and caveats: Tracking of tumor mutation counts was seen in expanded intratumoral alpha and beta TCR counts.

Stated time point: sample taken at primary tumor resection. Antigen specificity for these receptors is unknown. This sample comprised lung tumor tissue, obtained at surgery. The origin of the receptors is a male donor with early-stage non-small cell lung cancer.

This clonotype is deemed medium-sized (0.01 to 0.1%). With the library built for alpha chains, this beta chain is off target and its frequency is not meaningful. V and J are TRBV28 and TRBJ2-6, with D possibly being TRBD1 or TRBD2 (5 bases each). CDR1 is MDHEN and CDR2 is SYDVKM in the germline V gene. The CDR3 spans 15 residues. Trimming removed 2 bases from V and 1 base from J, with 6 bases in between. The CDR3 DNA sequence: TGTGCCAGCAGTTTAGGGGGTTCTGGGGCCAACGTCCTGACTTTC. This translates into CASSLGGSGANVLTF.

This clonotype occurred many times. This beta chain is an off-target read within a library intended for alpha chains, so its frequency means little. This sequence joins TRBV20-1 and TRBJ2-1; 9 positions agree with TRBD2. This CDR3 has 16 amino acids. V dropped 5 bases and J dropped 4; count of bases not matched to a gene: 12. The germline gives CDR1 DFQATT, CDR2 SNEGSKA (reference sequence). CDR3 region: CSAYPIAGESYNEQFF. The CDR3 DNA reads TGCAGTGCTTACCCTATAGCGGGAGAAAGTTACAATGAGCAGTTCTTC.

This clonotype is labeled medium-sized (0.01 to 0.1%). The library was prepared for alpha chains; this beta chain is a stray read, so its frequency means little. The chain carries TRBV6-5 and TRBJ2-1, with 13 bases identical to TRBD2. Germline V gene sequence: CDR1 MNHEY, CDR2 SVGAGI. The V segment lost 5 bases and the J segment 15 bases; nucleotides outside the gene matches: 7. This CDR3 is built from 13 residues. The CDR3 protein is CASSRGLAGAPFF. Here the CDR3 DNA reads TGTGCCAGCAGTCGCGGACTAGCGGGAGCCCCGTTCTTC.

This clonotype is termed large. Because the library targeted alpha chains, this beta chain is an off-target read whose size means little. This CDR3 is CASSPLMGSGQPQHF. As DNA, the CDR3 is TGTGCCAGCAGCCCGCTGATGGGTTCGGGGCAGCCCCAGCATTTT. The genes are TRBV7-2 and TRBJ1-5; no firm D call. The CDR3 is 15 amino acids. The germline V and J ends were trimmed by 5 bases and 7 bases, with 18 bases remaining between them. Per germline, CDR1 SGHTA and CDR2 FQGNSA.

In this sample, this clonotype turned up many times. In a library made to pick up alpha chains, this beta chain is a stray read with a size that means little. V gene TRBV18 combines with J gene TRBJ2-7; D gene ambiguous. The V gene lost 3 bases and the J gene lost 6 bases, with 9 bases spanning the gap. Germline values: CDR1 KGHSH, CDR2 LQKENI. This CDR3 comprises 12 residues. The CDR3 region is CASSPASREQYF. CDR3 nucleotides: TGTGCCAGCTCACCCGCTTCGCGCGAGCAGTACTTC.

This clonotype is medium-sized within its sample. For a library built for alpha chains, this beta chain is a stray read; little rests on its size. Written as DNA, the CDR3 is TGTGCCACCAGCGGAGGCCTGGGCGAGCAGTACTTC. Translation: CATSGGLGEQYF. This rearrangement joins TRBV15 to TRBJ2-7, with D possibly matching TRBD2 (5 bases). CDR3 length equals 12 residues. CDR1 is LNHNV, CDR2 YYDKDF, per germline (reference sequence). The V and J ends lost 5 bases and 6 bases respectively, with 11 bases between them.

As concerns this clonotype: This beta chain is an unintended read in a library built for alpha chains; its size means little. This rearrangement joins TRBV3-1 to TRBJ2-2; D is ambiguous. There are 16 residues in the CDR3. With 4 bases removed from V and 5 bases from J, the gap between germline ends came to 17 bases. From germline, CDR1 is LGHDT and CDR2 YNNKEL (reference sequence). Here the CDR3 DNA reads TGTGCCAGCAGCCGGATTCTGAGGCTTGGGACCGGGGAGCTGTTTTTT. This translates into CASSRILRLGTGELFF.

By share of the sample, this clonotype is medium-sized. Because the library targeted alpha chains, this beta chain is an off-target read whose size means little. The chain employs TRBV28 and TRBJ2-1, with TRBD2 as a possible D gene (5 bases). Looked up from germline, CDR1 is MDHEN and CDR2 is SYDVKM. V dropped 3 bases and J dropped 0 bases, with 9 bases sitting between them. The CDR3 extends over 15 amino acids. CDR3 DNA sequence: TGTGCCAGCAGTTTTGCGGGCCCCTCCTACAATGAGCAGTTCTTC. Translating it yields CASSFAGPSYNEQFF.

This clonotype counts as medium-sized. This beta chain is a stray read from a library made for alpha chains; its abundance is not meaningful. This chain links TRBV5-1 with TRBJ2-6, with D possibly matching TRBD1 (6 bases). CDR1 is SGHRS, CDR2 YFSETQ, per germline. The V end was cut by 2 bases, the J end by 2 bases, with 11 bases between. The CDR3 is made up of 16 amino acids. CDR3 sequence (DNA): TGCGCCAGCAGCTTACAGGGTTCTACTGGGGCCAACGTCCTGACTTTC. Amino acid sequence: CASSLQGSTGANVLTF.

This clonotype is medium-sized within its sample. A library prepared for alpha chains yielded this beta chain as an off-target read; its size is of little meaning. This chain uses TRBV28 with TRBJ2-3; the D gene could be TRBD1 or TRBD2 (6 bases each). With 9 bases removed from V and 1 base from J, the gap between germline ends came to 20 bases. Germline V gene data show CDR1 as MDHEN and CDR2 as SYDVKM. The CDR3 spans 16 residues. The CDR3 sequence: CASPPPRGRGTDTQYF. The CDR3 region has the DNA TGTGCCAGTCCCCCCCCCCGGGGGCGCGGCACAGATACGCAGTATTTT. The full variable domain, rest sourced from reference TRBV28 and TRBJ2-3, is DVKVTQSSRYLVKRTGEKVFLECVQDMDHENMFWYRQDPGLGLRLIYFSYDVKMKEKGDIPEGYSVSREKKERFSLILESASTNQTSMYLCASPPPRGRGTDTQYFGPGTRLTVL.

Comment on this clonotype: This beta chain turned up in a library designed for alpha chains; as an off-target read, its abundance says little. CDR3 bases: TGTGCCAGCAGCCCAACAATTAGATCGCTCGATCCCGGGACAGGGAAAGGCTACACCTTC. As protein: CASSPTIRSLDPGTGKGYTF. The chain employs TRBV7-2 and TRBJ1-2; 9 nucleotides align to TRBD1. Germline-derived CDR1 and CDR2 are SGHTA and FQGNSA. V shed 5 bases, J shed 8 bases, and the junction held 27 bases outside the gene matches. The CDR3 runs 20 residues.

This clonotype was observed a few times. This beta chain is off target for a library built for alpha chains, so its abundance means little. The chain couples TRBV28 to TRBJ1-6, with TRBD1 matching over 9 bases. Germline CDR1 is MDHEN and CDR2 is SYDVKM. The CDR3 sequence is 14 residues long. The V segment lost 8 bases and the J segment 3 bases; nucleotides outside the gene matches: 2. The CDR3: CASGTGNYNSPLHF. The CDR3 DNA follows: TGTGCCAGCGGGACAGGGAACTATAATTCACCCCTCCACTTT.

By proportion, this clonotype is medium-sized (0.01 to 0.1%). The size of this beta chain means little, since it is a stray read in a library made for alpha chains. The genes are TRBV28 and TRBJ1-3, with 10 bases identical to TRBD1. Germline V gene sequence: CDR1 MDHEN, CDR2 SYDVKM. The CDR3 has 14 amino acids. The ends lost 6 bases at V and 4 bases at J; junction bases unmatched: 3. The CDR3 DNA is TGTGCCAGCAGGGACAGGGGGGGAGGAAACACCATATATTTT. Amino acids: CASRDRGGGNTIYF. The full variable domain, its missing parts supplied by reference TRBV28 and TRBJ1-3, is DVKVTQSSRYLVKRTGEKVFLECVQDMDHENMFWYRQDPGLGLRLIYFSYDVKMKEKGDIPEGYSVSREKKERFSLILESASTNQTSMYLCASRDRGGGNTIYFGEGSWLTVV.

By its share, this clonotype is medium-sized. This beta chain represents an off-target read in a library built for alpha chains; its size is of limited meaning. This chain connects TRBV3-1 to TRBJ1-1; 7 nucleotides align to TRBD1. This CDR3 is built from 14 residues. Trimming cost V 3 bases and J 4 bases; bases outside gene matches: 5. Germline loops: CDR1 LGHDT, CDR2 YNNKEL (reference sequence). The CDR3 protein is CASSQGGGGTEAFF. In DNA form, the CDR3 reads TGTGCCAGCAGCCAGGGAGGGGGCGGCACTGAAGCTTTCTTT. Looking up the rest from reference TRBV3-1 and TRBJ1-1 gives the full variable domain: DTAVSQTPKYLVTQMGNDKSIKCEQNLGHDTMYWYKQDSKKFLKIMFSYNNKELIINETVPNRFSPKSPDKAHLNLHINSLELGDSAVYFCASSQGGGGTEAFFGQGTRLTVV.

By share of the sample, this clonotype is medium-sized (0.01 to 0.1%). This beta chain is a stray sequence in a library constructed for alpha chains; its clone size is not meaningful. J is TRBJ2-3 and V is TRBV28; possible D gene TRBD2, 6 bases. Deletions cut 8 bases from V and 2 bases from J, with 11 bases between. The CDR3 totals 13 residues. The germline gives CDR1 MDHEN, CDR2 SYDVKM. The CDR3 here is CASWAGITDTQYF. DNA of the CDR3: TGTGCCAGCTGGGCGGGAATCACAGATACGCAGTATTTT. The full variable domain, its missing parts supplied by reference TRBV28 and TRBJ2-3, is DVKVTQSSRYLVKRTGEKVFLECVQDMDHENMFWYRQDPGLGLRLIYFSYDVKMKEKGDIPEGYSVSREKKERFSLILESASTNQTSMYLCASWAGITDTQYFGPGTRLTVL.

This clonotype is medium-sized by share. This beta chain lies outside the target of a library built for alpha chains; its clone size means little. V usage is TRBV5-1 and J usage is TRBJ1-1; D not resolved. Germline loops: CDR1 SGHRS, CDR2 YFSETQ. This CDR3 has 15 residues. Deletions cut 3 bases from V and 1 base from J, with 13 bases between. CDR3 amino acids: CASSSGPAANTEAFF. The CDR3 region has the DNA TGCGCCAGCAGCTCTGGGCCCGCCGCGAACACTGAAGCTTTCTTT.

Within the sample, this clonotype is medium-sized. This beta chain is an off-target read within a library intended for alpha chains, so its frequency means little. CDR3 residues: CASSPRETQYF. CDR3 bases: TGTGCCAGCTCACCACGAGAGACCCAGTACTTC. The chain links TRBV18 to TRBJ2-5; D gene unclear. The CDR3 loop spans 11 amino acids. V was shortened by 1 base and J by 4 bases, with 1 base between the two germline ends. Germline assignment: CDR1 KGHSH and CDR2 LQKENI.